Each of the 22 T cell receptor beta chains below was sequenced from the same sample in a study of T-cell memory formation after mild COVID-19. TCRdb analysed the 5' RACE reads with MiXCR anew, one entry per CDR3 protein. The sample has 100,000 to 130,000 distinct CDR3 sequences, approximately 15% seen once. Sequencing was carried out using PBMCs or a T cell subset sorted from them (not recorded which). The origin of the receptors is a young man who had mild COVID-19 (a few samples of this study predate the infection). Cell type and time point are not known.

The table lists this clonotype with many counts. This chain links TRBV9 with TRBJ2-1; 11 bases are a match to TRBD2. Unmatched junction bases numbered 9, after V lost 4 bases and J lost 9 bases. CDR3 size: 15 residues. CDR1 is SGDLS, CDR2 YYNGEE, per germline. The CDR3 sequence: CASSPYVAGGGEQFF. CDR3 DNA: TGTGCCAGCAGCCCCTACGTAGCGGGGGGGGGTGAGCAGTTCTTC.

V and J are TRBV19 and TRBJ1-1; TRBD1 aligns across 8 bases. The germline CDR1 and CDR2 sequences are LNHDA and SQIVND (reference sequence). This CDR3 comprises 18 residues. Trimming took 2 bases from V and 0 from J; bases not matched to a gene: 11. The CDR3 loop is CASSIRTGLPLVNTEAFF. The CDR3 DNA sequence: TGTGCCAGTAGTATACGGACAGGGCTGCCTCTCGTGAACACTGAAGCTTTCTTT.

This clonotype was counted between two and nine times. The rearrangement uses TRBV4-3 and TRBJ2-2; a weak D match, TRBD2 (5 bases). This CDR3 spans 15 amino acids. Germline assignment: CDR1 LGHNA and CDR2 YSLEER. V was cut by 0 bases and J by 7 bases, with 12 bases left in between. CDR3 amino acids: CASSQDISGYGELFF. The CDR3 region has the DNA TGCGCCAGCAGCCAAGATATATCGGGGTACGGGGAGCTGTTTTTT.

This clonotype was detected ten times or more. This chain joins TRBV5-1 and TRBJ2-5, with a tentative D call TRBD1 (6 bases). Between the trimmed V and J ends, which lost 6 bases and 0 bases, there was a span of 15 bases. Germline CDR1 is SGHRS and CDR2 is YFSETQ. This CDR3 has 15 amino acids. The CDR3 spells CASMMGQPYQETQYF. The DNA of the CDR3 is TGCGCCAGCATGATGGGACAACCGTACCAAGAGACCCAGTACTTC.

This chain uses TRBV6-6 with TRBJ2-7; D is undetermined. This CDR3 has 16 residues. V was trimmed by 0 bases and J by 1 base, leaving 13 bases between them. Looked up from germline, CDR1 is MNHNY and CDR2 is SVGAGI (reference sequence). CDR3 protein: CASSYSNPPRSYEQYV. The CDR3 DNA sequence: TGTGCCAGCAGTTACTCGAACCCCCCGAGGTCCTACGAGCAGTACGTC.

The chain couples TRBV29-1 to TRBJ2-2; D gene unclear. Trimming pared 3 bases from V and 2 bases from J, leaving 7 bases between. The CDR3 extends over 13 amino acids. Germline V gene sequence: CDR1 SQVTM, CDR2 ANQGSEA. The CDR3 protein is CSVDTTNTGELFF. The CDR3 DNA reads as TGCAGCGTTGATACTACCAACACCGGGGAGCTGTTTTTT.

This clonotype appeared a few times. This chain uses TRBV7-9 with TRBJ2-3; D not certain. Trimming took off 1 base at V and 0 bases at J, with 11 bases between the two ends. The length of the CDR3 is 16 residues. CDR1 is SEHNR, CDR2 FQNEAQ, per germline (reference sequence). CDR3 DNA: TGTGCCAGCAGCTTAGGGCAGGCCGCTAGCACAGATACGCAGTATTTT. It yields the protein CASSLGQAASTDTQYF.

The chain employs TRBV5-5 and TRBJ1-2; 8 nucleotides agree with TRBD1. With V trimmed by 5 bases and J by 8 bases, 17 bases remained unmatched. Germline V gene sequence: CDR1 SGHKS, CDR2 YYEKEE (reference sequence). This CDR3 is built from 16 residues. The CDR3 is CASSSPVDRGSLGYTF. In nucleotides, the CDR3 is TGTGCCAGCAGTTCCCCCGTTGACAGGGGTTCTTTAGGCTACACCTTC.

Ten or more counts support this clonotype. The chain recombines TRBV5-1 with TRBJ2-1; 10 bases map to TRBD1. The CDR3 has 19 residues. Germline assignment: CDR1 SGHRS and CDR2 YFSETQ. V was clipped by 1 base and J by 0 bases; unmatched bases: 10. CDR3 nucleotide sequence: TGCGCCAGCAGCTTGTGGCTCGGGGACAGGGGTGACTCCTACAATGAGCAGTTCTTC. Translation: CASSLWLGDRGDSYNEQFF.

The gene calls are TRBV29-1 and TRBJ2-1; TRBD2 aligns across 9 bases. Germline CDR1 reads SQVTM; CDR2 reads ANQGSEA. After removal of 4 bases from V and 8 bases from J, the junction contained 3 bases not matched to a gene. This CDR3 contains 12 residues. CDR3 nucleotide sequence: TGCAGCGTTGCGGTAGCGGGGGATGAGCAGTTCTTC. It encodes CSVAVAGDEQFF.

This clonotype has only a few counts. The chain is built from TRBV7-9 and TRBJ1-1; no clear D gene. Germline assignment: CDR1 SEHNR and CDR2 FQNEAQ (reference sequence). Trimming left V 8 bases short and J 4 bases short, with 11 bases between. The CDR3 runs to 12 residues. The CDR3 sequence is CASVSMATEAFF. CDR3 sequence (DNA): TGTGCCAGCGTATCTATGGCCACTGAAGCTTTCTTT.

This clonotype has only a few counts. The J gene is TRBJ2-7, the V gene TRBV27, with D unclear. There are 15 residues in the CDR3. Germline CDR1 MNHEY, CDR2 SMNVEV (reference sequence). V was pared by 5 bases and J by 3 bases, with 17 bases between. CDR3 DNA: TGTGCCAGCAGTCCCTCGTGGGCCCTGAACTACGAGCAGTACTTC. Encoded protein: CASSPSWALNYEQYF.

There are a few counts of this clonotype. CDR3 nucleotides: TGTGCCAGCAGCCCAGGTAGCGGGGGTAGTTCGAGCACAGATACGCAGTATTTT. It codes for CASSPGSGGSSSTDTQYF. The chain has TRBV4-2 and TRBJ2-3; TRBD2 matches 9 bases. The ends lost 4 bases at V and 0 bases at J; junction bases unmatched: 11. CDR3 length equals 18 residues. From germline, CDR1 is LGHNA and CDR2 YNFKEQ.

This sequence joins TRBV20-1 and TRBJ2-5; D possibly corresponds to TRBD2 (5 bases). The V gene lost 0 bases and the J gene lost 0 bases, with 11 bases spanning the gap. This CDR3 region has 15 residues. CDR1 and CDR2 from the germline V gene are DFQATT and SNEGSKA (reference sequence). Written as DNA, the CDR3 is TGCAGTGCTAGAGATTGGGGAGAGTACCAAGAGACCCAGTACTTC. Encoded protein: CSARDWGEYQETQYF.

This sequence joins TRBV5-1 and TRBJ2-1, with 8 bases lining up with TRBD1. The CDR3 runs 15 residues. With 5 bases clipped from V and 6 bases from J, the junction kept 10 bases outside the gene matches. Germline CDR1 and CDR2: SGHRS and YFSETQ. The CDR3 reads CASSPPDRGSNEQFF. CDR3 DNA sequence: TGCGCCAGCAGTCCCCCAGACAGGGGATCCAATGAGCAGTTCTTC.

This clonotype has just a few counts. The chain uses TRBV29-1 and TRBJ2-2; TRBD1 aligns across 10 bases. Germline V gene lookup returns CDR1 SQVTM and CDR2 ANQGSEA. This CDR3 is built from 16 residues. The V and J ends lost 5 bases and 6 bases, in that order; junction bases with no gene match: 12. The CDR3 is CSVFDPGQGSAGELFF. The CDR3 DNA sequence: TGCAGCGTTTTTGACCCGGGACAGGGGTCAGCCGGGGAGCTGTTTTTT.

A few counts support this clonotype. The CDR3 region is CSVEEGTGGAQPQHF. DNA for the CDR3: TGCAGCGTTGAAGAGGGGACAGGGGGTGCTCAGCCCCAGCATTTT. J is TRBJ1-5 and V is TRBV29-1; 11 positions match TRBD1. Unmatched junction bases numbered 4, after V lost 0 bases and J lost 6 bases. The length of the CDR3 is 15 residues. Germline-derived CDR1 and CDR2 are SQVTM and ANQGSEA.

In this sample, this clonotype turned up a few times. This chain links TRBV7-9 with TRBJ2-5; D may be TRBD1 (5 bases). Germline assignment: CDR1 SEHNR and CDR2 FQNEAQ (reference sequence). Trimming left V 5 bases short and J 5 bases short, with 15 bases between. This CDR3 is built from 14 residues. CDR3 nucleotides: TGTGCCAGCAGCATGACAGATTCCATCGAGACCCAGTACTTC. Translated, it gives CASSMTDSIETQYF. Full variable domain (missing parts from reference TRBV7-9 and TRBJ2-5): DTGVSQNPRHKITKRGQNVTFRCDPISEHNRLYWYRQTLGQGPEFLTYFQNEAQLEKSRLLSDRFSAERPKGSFSTLEIQRTEQGDSAMYLCASSMTDSIETQYFGPGTRLLVL.

This clonotype was seen more than once but under ten times. This rearrangement joins TRBV7-9 to TRBJ2-2; D not resolved. Trimming took off 0 bases at V and 4 bases at J, with 6 bases between the two ends. Germline V lookup: CDR1 SEHNR, CDR2 FQNEAQ (reference sequence). The CDR3 consists of 14 residues. The CDR3 here is CASSLAVGTGELFF. CDR3 nucleotide sequence: TGTGCCAGCAGCTTAGCGGTGGGCACCGGGGAGCTGTTTTTT.

This clonotype was detected only a few times. This chain links TRBV6-5 with TRBJ1-5; the match to TRBD1 covers 8 bases. J lost 5 bases, V lost 4 bases, and 10 bases had no gene match. Germline V CDR1 and CDR2: MNHEY, SVGAGI. CDR3 length: 16 amino acids. This CDR3 reads CASSSQGAQGDQPQHF. DNA for the CDR3: TGTGCCAGCAGTTCCCAGGGGGCACAGGGGGATCAGCCCCAGCATTTT.

This chain uses TRBV7-9 with TRBJ2-7; no definite D call. Germline assignment: CDR1 SEHNR and CDR2 FQNEAQ (reference sequence). The CDR3 covers 12 residues. Between the trimmed V and J ends, which lost 5 bases and 5 bases, there was a span of 10 bases. In DNA, the CDR3 is TGTGCCAGCAGCCCGCCCCGCGACGAGCAGTACTTC. This encodes CASSPPRDEQYF.

Here the CDR3 reads CASSVGRTEAFF. CDR3 in DNA: TGTGCCAGCAGTGTAGGTCGGACTGAAGCTTTCTTT. The chain has TRBV7-2 and TRBJ1-1; D is ambiguous. Germline loops: CDR1 SGHTA, CDR2 FQGNSA. The CDR3 is 12 residues long. V was cut by 6 bases and J by 5 bases, with 10 bases left in between.